This passage covers 26 T cell receptor beta chains from one sample sequenced in a study of cytomegalovirus exposure and HLA in healthy donors. Profiled with immunoSEQ multiplex PCR; TCRdb holds only in-frame clones, not every one. The repertoire holds 180,000 or so clones, with 65% to 90% as singletons. Sequenced sample: PBMCs. The receptor set was obtained from a woman in her thirties in good health and CMV-seropositive.

V and J are TRBV6-1 and TRBJ1-2, with a tentative D call TRBD1 (5 bases). This CDR3 contains 14 residues. Looked up from germline, CDR1 is MNHNS and CDR2 is SASEGT. Trimming cost V 6 bases and J 4 bases, with 15 bases left between them. The CDR3 DNA sequence: TGTGCCAGCAGGGGACTCCAGGGCCCCTATGGCTACACCTTC. It translates to CASRGLQGPYGYTF.

This chain links TRBV19 with TRBJ1-5; no firm D call. CDR1 is LNHDA and CDR2 is SQIVND in the germline V gene (reference sequence). V lost 6 bases to trimming and J lost 1 base, with 10 bases between them. CDR3 length equals 14 residues. This chain's CDR3 is CASRWAVSNQPQHF. For the CDR3, the DNA is TGTGCCAGTAGATGGGCCGTAAGCAATCAGCCCCAGCATTTT. The variable domain in full, with the rest retrieved from reference TRBV19 and TRBJ1-5, is DGGITQSPKYLFRKEGQNVTLSCEQNLNHDAMYWYRQDPGQGLRLIYYSQIVNDFQKGDIAEGYSVSREKKESFPLTVTSAQKNPTAFYLCASRWAVSNQPQHFGDGTRLSIL.

The chain employs TRBV2 and TRBJ2-2; the match to TRBD2 covers 9 bases. The junction had 9 bases not matched to a gene; V was cut back by 6 bases and J by 7 bases. Germline-derived CDR1 and CDR2 are SNHLY and FYNNEI. The CDR3 has 15 residues. The CDR3 loop reads CASSAPGLADGELFF. The CDR3 DNA is TGTGCCAGCAGCGCCCCGGGACTAGCAGACGGGGAGCTGTTTTTT.

The rearrangement uses TRBV28 and TRBJ1-1, with 8 bases that match TRBD1. Trimming cost V 4 bases and J 3 bases; bases outside gene matches: 13. Germline CDR1 MDHEN, CDR2 SYDVKM. This CDR3 comprises 17 residues. CDR3 sequence reads: CASSSYGTGLMDTEAFF. The CDR3 DNA is TGTGCCAGCAGTTCATACGGGACAGGTCTAATGGACACTGAAGCTTTCTTT. The entire variable domain, with the rest obtained from reference TRBV28 and TRBJ1-1, is as follows: DVKVTQSSRYLVKRTGEKVFLECVQDMDHENMFWYRQDPGLGLRLIYFSYDVKMKEKGDIPEGYSVSREKKERFSLILESASTNQTSMYLCASSSYGTGLMDTEAFFGQGTRLTVV.

The chain recombines TRBV28 with TRBJ1-5, with D unclear. Per the germline V gene, CDR1 is MDHEN and CDR2 is SYDVKM. Trimming stripped 7 bases from V and 3 bases from J, with 16 bases between. The CDR3 is 15 residues long. The CDR3 DNA follows: TGTGCCAGCAATCAAGGCGGGCGGCTCAATCAGCCCCAGCATTTT. It specifies CASNQGGRLNQPQHF.

This chain links TRBV28 with TRBJ1-1; TRBD1 might be the D (6 bases). This CDR3 comprises 14 residues. In germline, CDR1 is MDHEN, CDR2 SYDVKM. V was clipped by 4 bases and J by 8 bases, with 17 bases between them. The CDR3 loop is CASSYPQGYSEAFF. The CDR3 coding sequence is TGTGCCAGCAGTTACCCGCAGGGGTACTCCGAAGCTTTCTTT.

The chain carries TRBV2 and TRBJ2-3; 7 positions match TRBD1. CDR1 and CDR2 from the germline V gene are SNHLY and FYNNEI. V was pared by 5 bases and J by 3 bases, with 11 bases of the junction left unmatched. The CDR3 extends over 16 amino acids. CDR3 region: CASSPFHGQETDTQYF. Written as DNA, the CDR3 is TGTGCCAGCAGTCCCTTCCACGGACAGGAAACAGATACGCAGTATTTT.

This chain links TRBV5-6 with TRBJ2-1, with 9 bases lining up with TRBD2. The length of the CDR3 is 14 residues. V was clipped by 0 bases and J by 10 bases; unmatched bases: 5. CDR1 and CDR2 from the germline V gene are SGHDT and YYEEEE. Here the CDR3 DNA reads TGTGCCAGCAGCTTGGTTTTTGCGGGAGGGGAGCAGTTCTTC. It specifies CASSLVFAGGEQFF.

The chain uses TRBV28 and TRBJ2-3, with 10 positions matching TRBD2. J lost 2 bases, V lost 3 bases, and 5 bases had no gene match. Germline values: CDR1 MDHEN, CDR2 SYDVKM. The CDR3 loop spans 16 amino acids. CDR3 region: CASSFGLAVNTDTQYF. The CDR3 coding sequence is TGTGCCAGCAGTTTTGGACTAGCGGTGAACACAGATACGCAGTATTTT.

The V and J genes are TRBV5-1 and TRBJ1-1; D gene unclear. The ends were cut back, 5 bases at V and 0 bases at J, with 8 bases in the middle. Per the germline V gene, CDR1 is SGHRS and CDR2 is YFSETQ. The CDR3 covers 13 residues. As DNA, the CDR3 is TGCGCCAGCAGGTCCGTAATGAACACTGAAGCTTTCTTT. Encoded protein: CASRSVMNTEAFF.

The chain recombines TRBV2 with TRBJ1-1; D gene uncertain. Germline V lookup: CDR1 SNHLY, CDR2 FYNNEI. This CDR3 region has 15 residues. V lost 6 bases to trimming and J lost 1 base, with 15 bases between them. This chain's CDR3 is CASREAAQTNTEAFF. The DNA of the CDR3 is TGTGCCAGCAGGGAGGCGGCGCAGACGAACACTGAAGCTTTCTTT. Using reference TRBV2 and TRBJ1-1 for the parts outside the CDR3, the full variable domain is EPEVTQTPSHQVTQMGQEVILRCVPISNHLYFYWYRQILGQKVEFLVSFYNNEISEKSEIFDDQFSVERPDGSNFTLKIRSTKLEDSAMYFCASREAAQTNTEAFFGQGTRLTVV.

In this sample, this clone turned up once. This chain joins TRBV5-1 and TRBJ2-1; TRBD2 matches 12 bases. The CDR3 covers 16 residues. The V and J ends lost 4 bases and 4 bases, in that order; junction bases with no gene match: 6. Per germline, CDR1 SGHRS and CDR2 YFSETQ. The CDR3 DNA follows: TGCGCCAGCAGCCTGGGGACTAGCGGGCCTTACAATGAGCAGTTCTTC. Its protein is CASSLGTSGPYNEQFF.

The chain recombines TRBV7-6 with TRBJ2-7; 15 positions agree with TRBD2. Germline lookup yields CDR1 SGHVS and CDR2 FNYEAQ. This CDR3 is built from 17 residues. V gave up 5 bases and J gave up 2 bases; unmatched junction bases: 7. The CDR3 loop reads CASSQGLAGGAPYEQYF. The CDR3 nucleotides are TGTGCCAGCAGCCAGGGACTAGCGGGAGGAGCGCCCTACGAGCAGTACTTC. The whole variable domain, remainder taken from reference TRBV7-6 and TRBJ2-7, is GAGVSQSPRYKVTKRGQDVALRCDPISGHVSLYWYRQALGQGPEFLTYFNYEAQQDKSGLPNDRFSAERPEGSISTLTIQRTEQRDSAMYRCASSQGLAGGAPYEQYFGPGTRLTVT.

V and J are TRBV15 and TRBJ2-7, with D perhaps matching TRBD1 (6 bases). The germline CDR1 and CDR2 sequences are LNHNV and YYDKDF (reference sequence). The CDR3 runs 16 residues. V was trimmed by 1 base and J by 3 bases, leaving 16 bases between them. Here the CDR3 reads CATSRVHTGSYYEQYF. The CDR3 DNA reads as TGTGCCACCAGCAGAGTACATACAGGGAGCTACTACGAGCAGTACTTC.

This clone came up a few times. The chain joins TRBV28 to TRBJ1-5; TRBD1 might be the D (5 bases). CDR1 is MDHEN, CDR2 SYDVKM, per germline. The CDR3 has 15 amino acids. With 4 bases removed from V and 4 bases from J, the gap between germline ends came to 14 bases. The CDR3 is CASSSGALGNQPQHF. The CDR3 region has the DNA TGTGCCAGCAGTTCTGGGGCGCTCGGGAATCAGCCCCAGCATTTT.

The V gene is TRBV7-6, the J gene TRBJ2-5; D perhaps matches TRBD1 (5 bases). V gave up 0 bases and J gave up 1 base, with 9 bases separating them. Per the germline V gene, CDR1 is SGHVS and CDR2 is FNYEAQ. The CDR3 spans 15 residues. The CDR3: CASSLAQGTQETQYF. CDR3 nucleotide sequence: TGTGCCAGCAGCTTAGCGCAGGGCACCCAAGAGACCCAGTACTTC.

The V call is TRBV5-6, the J call TRBJ1-1; no reliable D call. Germline-derived CDR1 and CDR2 are SGHDT and YYEEEE. V lost 0 bases and J 4 bases, leaving 7 bases between the germline ends. This CDR3 region has 13 residues. For the CDR3, the DNA is TGTGCCAGCAGCTTGGTGCCGAGCACTGAAGCTTTCTTT. This codes for CASSLVPSTEAFF.

This sequence joins TRBV2 and TRBJ1-2; D is uncertain. The germline gives CDR1 SNHLY, CDR2 FYNNEI. The CDR3 loop spans 13 amino acids. The V end was cut by 7 bases, the J end by 2 bases, with 11 bases between. CDR3 loop: CASIIGRNYGYTF. DNA for the CDR3: TGTGCCAGCATTATTGGGAGGAACTATGGCTACACCTTC.

Only one count was recorded for this clone. V and J are TRBV19 and TRBJ2-7; TRBD2 is a possible D gene (5 bases). The germline gives CDR1 LNHDA, CDR2 SQIVND (reference sequence). Trimming shortened V by 11 bases and J by 3 bases, and 17 bases separated the two germline ends. The length of the CDR3 is 13 residues. In DNA, the CDR3 is TGTGCCTGTTTAGATAGCGAGAGCTACGAGCAGTACTTC. Translated: CACLDSESYEQYF.

V is TRBV5-4 and J is TRBJ2-3, with TRBD2 matching over 10 bases. Germline trimming cut 3 bases from V and 3 bases from J; bases unmatched to any gene: 4. The germline V gene has CDR1 SGHNT and CDR2 YYREEE (reference sequence). The CDR3 has 15 residues. The CDR3 here is CASSWVAGGTDTQYF. CDR3 DNA sequence: TGTGCCAGCAGCTGGGTAGCGGGAGGTACAGATACGCAGTATTTT.

This clone has a single count. In DNA, the CDR3 is TGTGCCAGCAGCTCTAGCGGGGAGTACAATGAGCAGTTCTTC. This codes for CASSSSGEYNEQFF. This chain uses TRBV11-3 with TRBJ2-1, with 9 bases aligning to TRBD2. V dropped 4 bases and J dropped 4; count of bases not matched to a gene: 2. Germline CDR1 SGHNT, CDR2 YENEEA. This CDR3 spans 14 amino acids.

The J gene is TRBJ2-5, the V gene TRBV7-8; 9 nucleotides match TRBD2. The CDR3 loop spans 14 amino acids. CDR1 is SGHVS, CDR2 FQNEAQ, per germline. Trimming at V came to 5 bases and at J to 3 bases, leaving 4 bases not matched to a gene. The CDR3 nucleotides are TGTGCCAGCAGCCAGGGACTAGCAGAAGAGACCCAGTACTTC. It codes for CASSQGLAEETQYF.

The CDR3 loop is CATSDPTGLYGYTF. In nucleotides, the CDR3 is TGTGCCACCAGCGACCCGACAGGCCTCTATGGCTACACCTTC. The chain is built from TRBV15 and TRBJ1-2; TRBD1 is a possible D gene (6 bases). Germline CDR1 is LNHNV and CDR2 is YYDKDF (reference sequence). The CDR3 is made up of 14 amino acids. Between the trimmed V and J ends, which lost 5 bases and 4 bases, there was a span of 14 bases.

The chain employs TRBV9 and TRBJ2-3; 9 positions agree with TRBD1. V gave up 3 bases and J gave up 6 bases; unmatched junction bases: 8. The CDR3 sequence is 15 residues long. Per the germline V gene, CDR1 is SGDLS and CDR2 is YYNGEE. The DNA for the CDR3 is TGTGCCAGCAGCGCCTTACAGGGGGCTTCGGATACGCAGTATTTT. As protein: CASSALQGASDTQYF.

This chain uses TRBV28 with TRBJ2-1; D perhaps matches TRBD2 (5 bases). Germline CDR1 MDHEN, CDR2 SYDVKM. Between the trimmed V and J ends, which lost 4 bases and 0 bases, there was a span of 13 bases. The CDR3 is 16 residues long. The CDR3 DNA reads as TGTGCCAGCAGTTCCCGGGAAGCAATCTCCTACAATGAGCAGTTCTTC. Its translation is CASSSREAISYNEQFF.

The chain joins TRBV29-1 to TRBJ2-3; 10 bases align to TRBD1. This CDR3 has 16 amino acids. V dropped 5 bases and J dropped 3; count of bases not matched to a gene: 11. Germline V gene lookup returns CDR1 SQVTM and CDR2 ANQGSEA. The CDR3 region is CSVLAHRDRGTDTQYF. The CDR3 coding sequence is TGCAGCGTTCTAGCGCACCGGGACAGGGGTACAGATACGCAGTATTTT.